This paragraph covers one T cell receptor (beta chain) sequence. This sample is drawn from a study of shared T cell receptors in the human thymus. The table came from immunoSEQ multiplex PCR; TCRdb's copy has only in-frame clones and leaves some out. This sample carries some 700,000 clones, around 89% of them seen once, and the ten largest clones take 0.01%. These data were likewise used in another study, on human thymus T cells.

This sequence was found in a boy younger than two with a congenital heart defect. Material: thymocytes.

The DNA of the CDR3 is TGTGCCAGCAGTGAACAACGACAGGGTCAAAATTGGAATGAGCAGTTCTTC. Protein product: CASSEQRQGQNWNEQFF. The chain joins TRBV6-1 to TRBJ2-1, with 7 bases aligning to TRBD1. Losses at the gene ends were 2 bases for V and 7 bases for J; bases not matched to a gene: 14. CDR1 is MNHNS, CDR2 SASEGT, per germline. The CDR3 is 17 residues long.